This T cell receptor beta chain was identified during a study of beta chain features in type 1 diabetes. Study-wide points: Type 1 diabetes patients showed a moderate but significant shortening of TCRB CDR3s in all four CD4+ subsets. Across patients, naive, central memory and Treg TCRB repertoires exhibited apparently greater similarity than was observed across healthy donors. Resolution of whether HLA type affects TCRB rearrangement was not achieved here.

Of note for this clone: What it recognizes is unknown.

Every isolated RNA sample was fully reverse transcribed, so sequencing captured expressed TCRB transcripts. Sequencing was performed with immunoSEQ multiplex PCR; in TCRdb, only in-frame clones are kept and a portion is missing. The sample lists about 340,000 clones; approximately 13% were seen once. CDR3 length: 17 residues. Germline V gives CDR1 SEHNR, CDR2 FQNEAQ (reference sequence). V lost 5 bases, J lost 3 bases, and 14 bases stayed unmatched. The sequenced sample consisted of naive CD4+ T cells from blood. This clonotype was obtained from a woman younger than 30 with type 1 diabetes. The chain joins TRBV7-9 to TRBJ2-5, with 8 bases that match TRBD1. CDR3 in DNA: TGTGCCAGCAGCCAAGGGCCGGCGGGACAGGATAAAGAGACCCAGTACTTC. It specifies CASSQGPAGQDKETQYF.